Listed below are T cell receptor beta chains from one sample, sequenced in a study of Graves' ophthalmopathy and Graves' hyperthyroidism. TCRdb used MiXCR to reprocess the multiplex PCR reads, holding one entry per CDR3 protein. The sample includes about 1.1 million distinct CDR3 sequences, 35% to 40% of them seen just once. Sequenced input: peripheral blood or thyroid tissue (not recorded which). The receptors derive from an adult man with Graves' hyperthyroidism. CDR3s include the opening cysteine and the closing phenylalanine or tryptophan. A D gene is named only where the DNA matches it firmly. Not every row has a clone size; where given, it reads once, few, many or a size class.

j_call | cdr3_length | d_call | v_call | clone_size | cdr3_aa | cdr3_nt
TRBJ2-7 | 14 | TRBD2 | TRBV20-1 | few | CSALLAGGAYEQYF | TGCAGTGCTCTACTAGCGGGAGGCGCCTACGAGCAGTACTTC
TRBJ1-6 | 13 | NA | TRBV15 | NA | CATSRGPDSPLHF | TGTGCCACCAGCAGGGGGCCAGATTCACCCCTCCACTTT
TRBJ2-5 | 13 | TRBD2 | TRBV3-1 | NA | CASSQWGGETQYF | TGTGCCAGCAGCCAATGGGGAGGGGAGACCCAGTACTTC
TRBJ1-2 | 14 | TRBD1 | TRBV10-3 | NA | CASISPGGSYGYTF | TGTGCCAGCATCTCCCCAGGGGGCAGCTATGGCTACACCTTC
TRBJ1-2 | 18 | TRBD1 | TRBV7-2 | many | CASSSRDSAGTGFSGYTF | TGTGCCAGCAGCTCTAGGGATTCTGCGGGGACAGGGTTTTCTGGCTACACCTTC
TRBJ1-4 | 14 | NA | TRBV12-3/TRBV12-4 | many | CASSPDTIAEKLFF | TGTGCCAGCAGCCCGGACACCATCGCGGAAAAACTGTTTTTT
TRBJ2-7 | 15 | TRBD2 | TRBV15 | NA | CATSSGDSGVNERYF | TGTGCCACCAGCTCAGGAGATAGCGGGGTTAACGAGCGGTACTTC
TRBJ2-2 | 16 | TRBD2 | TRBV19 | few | CASSFSGRAYSGELFF | TGTGCCAGTAGTTTTAGCGGGAGGGCCTATTCCGGGGAGCTGTTTTTT
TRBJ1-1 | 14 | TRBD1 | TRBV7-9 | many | CASSRDRGETEAFF | TGTGCCAGCAGCCGGGACAGGGGTGAGACTGAAGCTTTCTTT
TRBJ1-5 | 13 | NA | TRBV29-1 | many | CSVERDTGGPQHF | TGCAGCGTTGAGCGGGACACGGGTGGGCCCCAGCATTTT
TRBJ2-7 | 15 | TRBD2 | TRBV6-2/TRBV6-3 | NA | CASSRLAERPWEQYF | TGTGCCAGCAGTCGACTAGCGGAACGACCTTGGGAGCAGTACTTC
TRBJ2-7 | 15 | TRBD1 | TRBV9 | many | CASSVTGTGDNEQYF | TGTGCCAGCAGCGTGACCGGGACAGGGGATAACGAGCAGTACTTC
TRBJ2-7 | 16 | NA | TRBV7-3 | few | CASSPFWGPSSYEQYF | TGTGCCAGCAGCCCGTTTTGGGGGCCAAGCTCCTACGAGCAGTACTTC
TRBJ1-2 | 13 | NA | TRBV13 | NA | CASSLGGTGGYTF | TGTGCCAGCAGCTTAGGGGGGACGGGCGGCTACACCTTC
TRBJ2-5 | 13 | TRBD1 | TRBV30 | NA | CAWGLQGAETQYF | TGTGCCTGGGGATTACAGGGGGCAGAGACCCAGTACTTC
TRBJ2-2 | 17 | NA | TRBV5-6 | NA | CASSLANGGSRTGELFF | TGTGCCAGCAGCTTGGCCAATGGGGGGAGTAGGACCGGGGAGCTGTTTTTT
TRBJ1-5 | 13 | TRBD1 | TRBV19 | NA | CATLTGGRQPQHF | TGTGCCACCCTGACAGGGGGCCGACAGCCCCAGCATTTT
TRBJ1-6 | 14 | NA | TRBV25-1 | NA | CASSDDRDNSPLHF | TGTGCCAGCAGTGATGACAGAGATAATTCACCCCTCCACTTT
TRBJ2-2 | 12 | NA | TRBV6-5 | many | CASSYSGGELFF | TGTGCCAGCAGTTACTCAGGCGGGGAGCTGTTTTTT
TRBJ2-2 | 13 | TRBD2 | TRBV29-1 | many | CSGRLAGTGELFF | TGCAGCGGCAGACTAGCTGGCACCGGGGAGCTGTTTTTT
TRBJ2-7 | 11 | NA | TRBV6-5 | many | CASTGAYEQHF | TGTGCCAGCACGGGGGCCTACGAGCAGCACTTC
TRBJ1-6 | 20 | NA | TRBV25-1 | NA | CDSSIYLCSVAREMGSPLHF | NA
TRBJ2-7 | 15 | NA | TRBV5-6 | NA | CASSVGRTGTYEQYF | TGTGCCAGCAGCGTCGGCAGGACCGGGACCTACGAGCAGTACTTC
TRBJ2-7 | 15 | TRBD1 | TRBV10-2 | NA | CASSRASGQGYEQYF | TGTGCCAGCAGTCGGGCGTCGGGACAGGGATACGAGCAGTACTTC
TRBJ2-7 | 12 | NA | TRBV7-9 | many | CASSPSLYEQYF | TGTGCCAGCAGCCCCAGCCTTTACGAGCAGTACTTC
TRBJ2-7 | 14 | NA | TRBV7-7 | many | CASSLYRDSAEQYF | TGTGCCAGCAGCTTATACCGGGACTCAGCCGAGCAGTACTTC
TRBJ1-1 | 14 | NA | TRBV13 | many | CASSLDRYYTEAFF | TGTGCCAGCAGCCTAGACAGGTACTACACTGAAGCTTTCTTT
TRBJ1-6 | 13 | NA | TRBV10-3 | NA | CAISESGTRGVHF | TGTGCCATCAGTGAGTCGGGGACAAGGGGAGTGCACTTT
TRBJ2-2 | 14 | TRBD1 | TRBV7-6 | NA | CASSAVQGAGELFF | TGTGCCAGCAGCGCAGTACAGGGGGCCGGGGAGCTGTTTTTT
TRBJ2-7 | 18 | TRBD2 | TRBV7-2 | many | CASSLVPTSGPSAYEQYF | TGTGCCAGCAGCTTAGTCCCTACTAGCGGCCCTTCGGCCTACGAGCAGTACTTC
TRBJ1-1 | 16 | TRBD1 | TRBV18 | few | CASSPLDRGRNTEAFF | TGTGCCAGCTCACCACTCGACAGGGGGAGGAACACTGAAGCTTTCTTT
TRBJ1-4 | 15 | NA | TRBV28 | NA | CASSLLPATNEKLFF | TGTGCCAGCAGTCTCCTACCGGCAACTAATGAAAAACTGTTTTTT
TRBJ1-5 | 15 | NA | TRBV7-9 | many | CASSATEYSNQPQHF | TGTGCCAGCAGCGCGACAGAGTATAGCAATCAGCCCCAGCATTTT
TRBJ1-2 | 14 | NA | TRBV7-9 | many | CASSSSSESYGYTF | TGTGCCAGCAGCTCGTCAAGTGAGTCGTATGGCTACACCTTC
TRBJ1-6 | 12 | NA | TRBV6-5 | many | CASSYSPPPLHF | TGTGCCAGCAGTTACTCCCCTCCACCCCTCCACTTT
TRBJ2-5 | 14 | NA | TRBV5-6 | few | CASSSLRYQETQYF | TGTGCCAGCAGCTCACTAAGGTACCAAGAGACCCAGTACTTC
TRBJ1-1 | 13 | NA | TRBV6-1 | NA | CASTPEGITEAFF | TGTGCCAGCACCCCAGAGGGGATCACTGAAGCTTTCTTT
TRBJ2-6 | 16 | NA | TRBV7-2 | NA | CASSQETLSGANVLTF | TGTGCCAGCAGCCAAGAGACGCTCTCTGGGGCCAACGTCCTGACTTTC
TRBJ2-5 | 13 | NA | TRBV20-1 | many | CSARGGDWETQYF | TGCAGTGCTAGAGGGGGGGACTGGGAGACCCAGTACTTC
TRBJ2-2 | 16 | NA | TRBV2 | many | CASSEEGRKLTGELFF | TGTGCCAGCAGTGAGGAGGGCAGAAAACTCACCGGGGAGCTGTTTTTT
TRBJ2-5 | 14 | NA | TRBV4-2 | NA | CASSQMSSLETQYF | TGTGCCAGCAGCCAAATGTCTAGCTTGGAGACCCAGTACTTC